These T cell receptor beta chains were read from a single sample in a study of T cell responses to AZD1222 COVID-19 vaccine. TCRdb's copy holds only in-frame clones and misses some; the assay was immunoSEQ multiplex PCR. The sample shows some 72,000 clones, about 91% of them seen only once. The source was peripheral blood, collected on day 0 of MenACWY control vaccination. The receptors originated from an adult in good health. CDR3s include the opening cysteine and the closing phenylalanine or tryptophan. D genes are given only for firm matches. A row's size may be missing; if present it is once, few, many or a size class.

j_call clone_size d_call v_call cdr3_nt cdr3_aa
TRBJ2-3 once . TRBV19 TGTGCCAGTACCCGGGGAACTAGCACAGATACGCAGTATTTT CASTRGTSTDTQYF
TRBJ1-5 . . TRBV19 TGTGCCAGTAGCCCAGACCGAGACAGTAGCAATCAGCCCCAGCATTTT CASSPDRDSSNQPQHF
TRBJ1-1 . . TRBV6-5 TGTGCCAGCAGTTACTCGTACACTGAAGCTTTCTTT CASSYSYTEAFF
TRBJ2-2 . . TRBV7-9 TGTGCCAGCAGCTTACCGGGACCCCAGAACACCGGGGAGCTGTTTTTT CASSLPGPQNTGELFF
TRBJ1-2 . . TRBV6-5 TGTGCCAGCAGAGGGACAAACTATGGCTACACCTTC CASRGTNYGYTF
TRBJ2-7 . TRBD1 TRBV10-2 TGCGCCAGGTTGGACAGGGGAGAGTACGAGCAGTACTTC CARLDRGEYEQYF
TRBJ2-2 . TRBD1 TRBV7-3 TGTGCCAGCAGCCTACAGGGGGTCTCCGGGGAGCTGTTTTTT CASSLQGVSGELFF
TRBJ1-5 . . TRBV30 TGTGCCTGGAGTGTACAAAACGGTCAAGGGCCCCAGCATTTT CAWSVQNGQGPQHF
TRBJ1-3 . . TRBV12-3/TRBV12-4 TGTGCCAGCACCCAGAACTCTGGAAACACCATATATTTT CASTQNSGNTIYF
TRBJ1-1 . TRBD1 TRBV19 TGTGCCAGTAGTATAGATGCAGGGGGGGGCACTGAAGCTTTCTTT CASSIDAGGGTEAFF
TRBJ2-2 . . TRBV7-3 TGTGCCAGCAGCCAAGGGGCCGACACGAACACCGGGGAGCTGTTTTTT CASSQGADTNTGELFF
TRBJ1-2 . TRBD1 TRBV7-9 TGTGCCAGCAGCTCAATCACAGGGGACTATGGCTACACCTTC CASSSITGDYGYTF
TRBJ2-1 . TRBD1 TRBV24-1 TGTGCCACCAGTGACCAATACGGGACAGGGGGAAGGGTCTCCTACAATGAGCAGTTCTTC CATSDQYGTGGRVSYNEQFF
TRBJ1-1 . . TRBV30 TGTGCCTGGAGTGTAGGCCCTACAGGGAACACTGAAGCTTTCTTT CAWSVGPTGNTEAFF
TRBJ2-4 . TRBD2 TRBV2 TGTGCCAGCAGACCGTCAGCGGGAGAGGGGTACTTC CASRPSAGEGYF
TRBJ1-2 . . TRBV19 TGTGCCAGTAGTATCACGGGGGTAACTAACTATGGCTACACCTTC CASSITGVTNYGYTF
TRBJ2-2 . . TRBV19 TGTGCCAGTAGTATTCTCCGGGCTCAAGCCGGGGAGCTGTTTTTT CASSILRAQAGELFF
TRBJ2-3 . . TRBV19 TGTGCCAGTAGTATAGGAGACAAGTCGGGCACAGATACGCAGTATTTT CASSIGDKSGTDTQYF
TRBJ2-2 . . TRBV7-2 TGTGCCAGCAGCTCTCCGAACACCGGGGAGCTGTTTTTT CASSSPNTGELFF
TRBJ2-7 . . TRBV3-1/TRBV3-2 TGTGCCAGCAGCCCCGACAGTGTCTCCTACGAGCAGTACTTC CASSPDSVSYEQYF
TRBJ2-3 . TRBD1 TRBV28 TGTGCCAGCAGTACCGGGACAGGGATCACAGATACGCAGTATTTT CASSTGTGITDTQYF
TRBJ1-2 . . TRBV9 TGTGCCAGCAGCGTAGTGGGAAATGGCTACACCTTC CASSVVGNGYTF
TRBJ2-5 . . TRBV18 TGTGCCAGCTCACCCCCCGGCGGCGGGGAGACCCAGTACTTC CASSPPGGGETQYF
TRBJ2-3 . . TRBV12-1 TGTGCCAGCAGCACTTACAGGACCGATACGCAGTATTTT CASSTYRTDTQYF
TRBJ2-2 once TRBD2 TRBV19 TGTGCCAGTAGAGGGACTAGCGGGGGGATACAACTCAACACCGGGGAGCTGTTTTTT CASRGTSGGIQLNTGELFF
TRBJ2-5 once . TRBV5-1 TGCGCCAGCAGCGTGGAAGTAAATGGGAACCAAGAGACCCAGTACTTC CASSVEVNGNQETQYF
TRBJ1-5 . TRBD1 TRBV6-5 TGTGCCAGCAGGTCGACAGGGGGCGATCAGCCCCAGCATTTT CASRSTGGDQPQHF
TRBJ2-4 . TRBD2 TRBV28 TGTGCCAGCAGTTTCCCCGCTAGCGGGAGGTCTCAGTACTTC CASSFPASGRSQYF
TRBJ2-7 few . TRBV3-1/TRBV3-2 TGTGCCAGCAGCCAATTGGGCGGGACCGGGCAGTACTTC CASSQLGGTGQYF
TRBJ2-7 . TRBD1 TRBV19 TGTGCCAGTAGCTACAGGGGACGGTACGAGCAGTACTTC CASSYRGRYEQYF
TRBJ2-1 . . TRBV28 TGTGCCAGCAGTTTAACCCCGATCGGTGCGTCTAGCTACAATGAGCAGTTCTTC CASSLTPIGASSYNEQFF
TRBJ1-1 . . TRBV20-1 TGCAGTGCTAGTCGTGCCAGGAACACTGAAGCTTTCTTT CSASRARNTEAFF